This T cell receptor (beta chain) is from a study of T cell responses to AZD1222 COVID-19 vaccine. Study results and caveats: Of spike-specific TCRs, nearly half reportedly target regions left unmutated in variants. Baseline serology detected seropositivity in only six AZD1222 recipients. An increase in Spike-specific TCR breadth and depth was observed after two AZD1222 doses.

The V end lost 3 bases, the J end lost 4 bases, and 13 bases lay between the germline ends. Germline-derived CDR1 and CDR2 are MDHEN and SYDVKM. The CDR3 runs to 15 residues. Note on this clone: Its specificity is unknown.

Here immunoSEQ multiplex PCR was the method, and the copy in TCRdb shows in-frame clones only, minus some. The sample carries about 140,000 clones, around 90% recorded once. The sample here was peripheral blood, taken on day 0 of AZD1222 vaccination. This chain links TRBV28 with TRBJ2-1; D unresolved. This sequence originates from an adult in good health. CDR3 coding DNA: TGTGCCAGCAGTTTCGTCATCGACGAATACAATGAGCAGTTCTTC. It codes for CASSFVIDEYNEQFF.